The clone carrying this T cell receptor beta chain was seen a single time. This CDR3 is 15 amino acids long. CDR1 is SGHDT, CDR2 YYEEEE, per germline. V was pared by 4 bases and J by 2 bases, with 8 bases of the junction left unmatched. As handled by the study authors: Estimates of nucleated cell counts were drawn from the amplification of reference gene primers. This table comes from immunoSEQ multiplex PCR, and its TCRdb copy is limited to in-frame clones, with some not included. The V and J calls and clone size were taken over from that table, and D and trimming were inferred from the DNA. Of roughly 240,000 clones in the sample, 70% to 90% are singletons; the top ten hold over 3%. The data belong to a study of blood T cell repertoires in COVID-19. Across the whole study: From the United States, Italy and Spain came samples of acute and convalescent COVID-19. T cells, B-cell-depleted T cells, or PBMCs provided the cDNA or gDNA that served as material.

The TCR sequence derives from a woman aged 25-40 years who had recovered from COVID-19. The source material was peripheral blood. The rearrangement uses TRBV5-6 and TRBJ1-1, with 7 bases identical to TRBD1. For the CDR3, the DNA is TGTGCCAGCAGCCTACGACAGGGCGCAAACACTGAAGCTTTCTTT. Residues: CASSLRQGANTEAFF.